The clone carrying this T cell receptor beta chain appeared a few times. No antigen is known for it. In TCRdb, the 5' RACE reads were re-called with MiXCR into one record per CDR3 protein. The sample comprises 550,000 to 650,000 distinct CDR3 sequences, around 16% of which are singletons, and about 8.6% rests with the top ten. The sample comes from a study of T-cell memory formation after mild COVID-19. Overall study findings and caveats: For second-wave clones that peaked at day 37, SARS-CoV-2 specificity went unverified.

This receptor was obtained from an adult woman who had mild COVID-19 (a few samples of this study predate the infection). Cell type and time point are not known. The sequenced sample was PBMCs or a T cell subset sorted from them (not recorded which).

CDR3 in DNA: TGTGCCAGCAGTGGTGCCGGGACAGGGGGTACTGAAGCTTTCTTT. Translated: CASSGAGTGGTEAFF. The V and J genes are TRBV9 and TRBJ1-1; TRBD1 aligns across 11 bases. V dropped 5 bases and J dropped 5; count of bases not matched to a gene: 8. The CDR3 spans 15 residues. The V gene's germline CDR1 is SGDLS and CDR2 YYNGEE. Drawing the rest from reference TRBV9 and TRBJ1-1, the complete variable domain is DSGVTQTPKHLITATGQRVTLRCSPRSGDLSVYWYQQSLDQGLQFLIQYYNGEERAKGNILERFSAQQFPDLHSELNLSSLELGDSALYFCASSGAGTGGTEAFFGQGTRLTVV.